This record looks at one T cell receptor beta chain sequence and its context. Per the germline V gene, CDR1 is SEHNR and CDR2 is FQNEAQ (reference sequence). This CDR3 is built from 15 residues. Trimming cost V 1 base and J 3 bases, with 13 bases left between them. Data came from immunoSEQ multiplex PCR; TCRdb stores just in-frame clones and leaves some out. The sample has approximately 31,000 clones; roughly 89% are singletons. The record originates from a study of T cells in localized non-small cell lung cancer. The receptor was isolated from a female donor over 55 with stage I lung adenocarcinoma. The chain has TRBV7-9 and TRBJ2-7; weak D call: TRBD1 (5 bases). This sample comprised peripheral blood, obtained before any cancer treatment. The CDR3, as DNA: TGTGCCAGCAGCTTAGGATGGGGCCCGCACTACGAGCAGTACTTC. This encodes CASSLGWGPHYEQYF.